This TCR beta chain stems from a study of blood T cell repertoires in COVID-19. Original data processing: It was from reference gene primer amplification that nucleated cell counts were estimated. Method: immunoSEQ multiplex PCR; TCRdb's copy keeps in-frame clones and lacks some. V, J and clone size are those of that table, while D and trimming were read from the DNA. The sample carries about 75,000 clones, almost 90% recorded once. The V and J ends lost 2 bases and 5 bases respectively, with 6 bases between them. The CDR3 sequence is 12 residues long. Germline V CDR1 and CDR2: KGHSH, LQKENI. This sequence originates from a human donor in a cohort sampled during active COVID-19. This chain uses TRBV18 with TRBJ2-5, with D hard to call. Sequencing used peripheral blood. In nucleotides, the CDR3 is TGTGCCAGCTCACCAACCCGGGAGACCCAGTACTTC. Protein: CASSPTRETQYF.